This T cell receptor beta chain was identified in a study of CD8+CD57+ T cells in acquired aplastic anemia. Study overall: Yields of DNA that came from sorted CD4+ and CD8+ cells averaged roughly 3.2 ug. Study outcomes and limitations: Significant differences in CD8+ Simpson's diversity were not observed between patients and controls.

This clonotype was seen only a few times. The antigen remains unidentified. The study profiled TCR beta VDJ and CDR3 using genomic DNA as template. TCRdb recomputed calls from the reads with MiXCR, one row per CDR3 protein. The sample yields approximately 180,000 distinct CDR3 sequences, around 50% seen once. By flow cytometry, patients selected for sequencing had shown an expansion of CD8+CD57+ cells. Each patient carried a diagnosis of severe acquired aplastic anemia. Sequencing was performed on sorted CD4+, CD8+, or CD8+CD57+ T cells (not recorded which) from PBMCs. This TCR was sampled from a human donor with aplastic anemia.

The CDR3 here is CAISESGLQETQYF. CDR3 coding DNA: TGTGCCATCAGTGAGTCTGGGCTCCAAGAGACCCAGTACTTC. This sequence joins TRBV10-3 and TRBJ2-5; D ambiguous. V shed 0 bases and J shed 1 base, with 6 bases lying between them. The CDR3 totals 14 residues. Germline V gene lookup returns CDR1 ENHRY and CDR2 SYGVKD.